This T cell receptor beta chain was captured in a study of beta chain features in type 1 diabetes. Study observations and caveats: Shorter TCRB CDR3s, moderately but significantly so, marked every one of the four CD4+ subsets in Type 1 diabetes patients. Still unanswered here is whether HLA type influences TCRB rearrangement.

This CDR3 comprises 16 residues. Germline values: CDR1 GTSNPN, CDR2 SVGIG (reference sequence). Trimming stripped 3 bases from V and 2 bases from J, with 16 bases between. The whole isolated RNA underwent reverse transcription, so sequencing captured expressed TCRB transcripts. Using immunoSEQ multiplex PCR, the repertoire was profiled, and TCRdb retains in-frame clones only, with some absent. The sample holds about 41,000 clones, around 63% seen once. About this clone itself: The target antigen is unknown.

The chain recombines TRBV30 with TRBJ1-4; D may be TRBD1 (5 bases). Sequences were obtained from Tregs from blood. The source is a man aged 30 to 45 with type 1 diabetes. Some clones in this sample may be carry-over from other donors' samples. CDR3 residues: CAWRWRGRGTNEKLFF. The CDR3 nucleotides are TGTGCCTGGAGGTGGAGGGGCCGGGGGACTAATGAAAAACTGTTTTTT.